What follows are 26 T cell receptor beta chains derived from one specimen sequenced in a study of cytomegalovirus exposure and HLA in healthy donors. Amplification used 60 Vbeta primers and 13 Jbeta primers. Libraries were prepared by immunoSEQ multiplex PCR; TCRdb keeps only in-frame clonotypes and omits some of them. Of about 170,000 clones in the sample, approximately 83% were seen once. Input material: PBMCs. These receptors were taken from a boy younger than 10 in good health and CMV-seronegative.

This CDR3 is CASSPGAGSYGYTF. The CDR3 DNA sequence: TGTGCCAGCAGCCCCGGCGCGGGGAGCTATGGCTACACCTTC. This chain connects TRBV7-2 to TRBJ1-2; D call uncertain. This CDR3 has 14 residues. CDR1 and CDR2 (germline): SGHTA, FQGNSA. The V gene lost 5 bases and the J gene lost 4 bases, with 14 bases spanning the gap.

The V and J genes are TRBV29-1 and TRBJ1-5; D might be TRBD1 (6 bases). Trimming shortened V by 3 bases and J by 4 bases, and 16 bases separated the two germline ends. CDR1 and CDR2 from the germline V gene are SQVTM and ANQGSEA. This CDR3 spans 15 amino acids. The CDR3 is CSVENHREGNQPQHF. The CDR3 nucleotides read TGCAGCGTTGAGAATCACAGGGAGGGGAATCAGCCCCAGCATTTT.

The V gene is TRBV9, the J gene TRBJ2-7, with 7 bases identical to TRBD2. Per germline, CDR1 SGDLS and CDR2 YYNGEE. The V segment lost 3 bases and the J segment 2 bases; nucleotides outside the gene matches: 11. The CDR3 covers 16 residues. CDR3 residues: CASSARAGLVPYEQYF. The DNA for the CDR3 is TGTGCCAGCAGCGCACGAGCGGGGTTGGTTCCCTACGAGCAGTACTTC.

The J gene is TRBJ2-1, the V gene TRBV12-1; the table's D call TRBD2 went unverified against the DNA. TRBV12-1 is classified as a pseudogene. This CDR3 contains 16 residues. The CDR3: CASSFGPQRAGDEQFF. The CDR3 DNA follows: TGTGCCAGCAGCTTTGGGCCCCAGCGGGCCGGGGATGAGCAGTTCTTC.

The V gene is TRBV30, the J gene TRBJ1-1; D possibly corresponds to TRBD1 (6 bases). Between the trimmed V and J ends, which lost 3 bases and 0 bases, there was a span of 11 bases. The CDR3 has 14 amino acids. Germline lookup yields CDR1 GTSNPN and CDR2 SVGIG (reference sequence). CDR3 coding DNA: TGTGCCTGGAGCGCGGACAGTTTGAACACTGAAGCTTTCTTT. Amino acids: CAWSADSLNTEAFF.

The chain couples TRBV7-9 to TRBJ2-3; 7 nucleotides agree with TRBD1. There are 14 residues in the CDR3. Per the germline V gene, CDR1 is SEHNR and CDR2 is FQNEAQ (reference sequence). The ends lost 3 bases at V and 5 bases at J; junction bases unmatched: 5. The DNA for the CDR3 is TGTGCCAGCAGCTTTACGACAGGGATAGATACGCAGTATTTT. Translating gives CASSFTTGIDTQYF.

This clone was seen a handful of times. V is TRBV19 and J is TRBJ1-5; 7 nucleotides align to TRBD1. This CDR3 has 14 residues. V lost 3 bases and J lost 6; bases outside the gene matches: 5. CDR1 and CDR2 from the germline V gene are LNHDA and SQIVND (reference sequence). The CDR3 DNA follows: TGTGCCAGTAGTATGACAGGGACCGGTCAGCCCCAGCATTTT. It is translated as CASSMTGTGQPQHF.

V and J are TRBV6-5 and TRBJ2-5; D not certain. The J call may be wrong; the DNA end is better matched by TRBJ2-7. The CDR3 is 13 residues long. Germline CDR1 MNHEY, CDR2 SVGAGI. CDR3 amino acids: CASSYASSYEQYF. The CDR3 DNA sequence: TGTGCCAGCAGTTACGCTTCCTCTTACGAGCAGTACTTC.

The chain recombines TRBV6-6 with TRBJ2-1; 9 positions agree with TRBD1. V gave up 4 bases and J gave up 16 bases; unmatched junction bases: 8. The CDR3 totals 12 residues. Germline V gene lookup returns CDR1 MNHNY and CDR2 SVGAGI (reference sequence). The CDR3 DNA sequence: TGTGCCAGCAGTTTCGGGACAGGGTTCGATTTCTTC. Translation gives CASSFGTGFDFF.

DNA of the CDR3: TGTGCCAGCAGCGTAGGACAAGACTACGAGCAGTACTTC. Translated: CASSVGQDYEQYF. The chain is built from TRBV9 and TRBJ2-7, with D unclear. This CDR3 contains 13 residues. Deletions cut 0 bases from V and 3 bases from J, with 7 bases between. Germline CDR1 and CDR2: SGDLS and YYNGEE.

The V and J genes are TRBV9 and TRBJ1-5; TRBD1 might be the D (6 bases). Germline V CDR1 and CDR2: SGDLS, YYNGEE. V was shortened by 4 bases and J by 4 bases, with 15 bases between the two germline ends. CDR3 size: 15 residues. CDR3 region: CASSRRGDKNQPQHF. CDR3 coding DNA: TGTGCCAGCAGCCGGCGGGGGGACAAAAATCAGCCCCAGCATTTT.

J is TRBJ2-2 and V is TRBV7-4; D possibly corresponds to TRBD1 (5 bases). The germline V gene encodes CDR1 SGHVT and CDR2 SQSDAQ. The CDR3 has 15 residues. V was trimmed by 4 bases and J by 2 bases, leaving 11 bases between them. The CDR3 here is CASSSRRTNTGELFF. The DNA of the CDR3 is TGTGCCAGCAGCTCGAGAAGGACAAACACCGGGGAGCTGTTTTTT.

The CDR3 is CSVVEAGLVDTQYF. In DNA, the CDR3 is TGCAGTGTCGTGGAAGCGGGGCTTGTAGATACGCAGTATTTT. This rearrangement joins TRBV29-1 to TRBJ2-3, with 7 bases that match TRBD2. The germline gives CDR1 SQVTM, CDR2 ANQGSEA. The length of the CDR3 is 14 residues.

The chain couples TRBV10-2 to TRBJ2-3, with 8 positions matching TRBD2. The V gene end was trimmed by 5 bases and the J gene end by 0 bases; junction bases not matched to a gene: 4. The CDR3 has 15 amino acids. CDR1 and CDR2 (germline): WSHSY, SAAADI. In nucleotides, the CDR3 is TGCGCCAGCAGTAGCGGGGGCGGGAGCACAGATACGCAGTATTTT. Its translation: CASSSGGGSTDTQYF.

The chain is built from TRBV19 and TRBJ1-2, with 7 bases aligning to TRBD1. From germline, CDR1 is LNHDA and CDR2 SQIVND (reference sequence). CDR3 length: 16 residues. Trimming at V came to 7 bases and at J to 2 bases, leaving 13 bases not matched to a gene. The CDR3 region is CASTSRVGTVNYGYTF. The CDR3 DNA reads as TGTGCCAGTACCTCTCGGGTGGGGACAGTAAACTATGGCTACACCTTC.

The chain couples TRBV6-1 to TRBJ2-4; TRBD1 is a possible D gene (6 bases). This CDR3 comprises 15 residues. V lost 10 bases and J 1 base, leaving 17 bases between the germline ends. Germline CDR1 reads MNHNS; CDR2 reads SASEGT. The DNA of the CDR3 is TGTGCCACCGGGGCAGGGGCAGGGGCCAAAAACATTCAGTACTTC. Its translation is CATGAGAGAKNIQYF.

This clone was counted only a few times. The J gene is TRBJ1-1, the V gene TRBV18; D is uncertain. Germline-derived CDR1 and CDR2 are KGHSH and LQKENI. This CDR3 comprises 14 residues. Trimming took 3 bases from V and 3 from J, leaving 11 bases between them. The CDR3 DNA reads as TGTGCCAGCTCACCCCGAGGTAAGGACACTGAAGCTTTCTTT. Translation: CASSPRGKDTEAFF.

V and J are TRBV4-1 and TRBJ1-3; tentative D call: TRBD1 (5 bases). The germline V gene has CDR1 MGHRA and CDR2 YSYEKL. The CDR3 has 19 amino acids. V lost 2 bases, J lost 2 bases, and 22 bases lay in between. Here the CDR3 reads CASSQNPKGGRGAGNTIYF. The CDR3, as DNA: TGCGCCAGCAGCCAAAACCCAAAGGGAGGTAGAGGGGCTGGAAACACCATATATTTT.

The rearrangement links TRBV7-9 to TRBJ2-1; TRBD2 agrees at 9 bases. V was clipped by 1 base and J by 4 bases; unmatched bases: 8. The CDR3 extends over 17 amino acids. Germline loops: CDR1 SEHNR, CDR2 FQNEAQ (reference sequence). CDR3 DNA: TGTGCCAGCAGCTTAGGGGCGGGAGGGATTATTTACAATGAGCAGTTCTTC. The encoded protein is CASSLGAGGIIYNEQFF.

V usage is TRBV21-1 and J usage is TRBJ2-7; the table names TRBD2, a call not compared with the DNA. TRBV21-1 is an annotated pseudogene. This CDR3 is 16 amino acids long. The CDR3 DNA is TGTGCCAGCAGCAAAGTTCCGGGGGGCTTTCTCTACGAGCAGTACGTC. Translation gives CASSKVPGGFLYEQYV.

This chain uses TRBV7-2 with TRBJ2-5; 8 nucleotides agree with TRBD2. Germline CDR1 is SGHTA and CDR2 is FQGNSA. The CDR3 is 16 amino acids. V was clipped by 1 base and J by 4 bases; unmatched bases: 8. The chain's CDR3 is CASSLEWAGGSETQYF. The CDR3 DNA is TGTGCCAGCAGCTTAGAATGGGCGGGAGGTTCAGAGACCCAGTACTTC.

The chain combines TRBV27 with TRBJ1-2; TRBD1 matches 8 bases. Trimming cost V 6 bases and J 7 bases; bases outside gene matches: 4. The CDR3 is made up of 12 amino acids. Germline loops: CDR1 MNHEY, CDR2 SMNVEV (reference sequence). The CDR3 DNA is TGTGCCAGCAGACAGGGGGAGTTTGGCTACACCTTC. This encodes CASRQGEFGYTF.

This chain links TRBV4-3 with TRBJ2-1; D gene uncertain. Germline V CDR1 and CDR2: LGHNA, YSLEER. This CDR3 has 16 residues. Trimming pared 0 bases from V and 0 bases from J, leaving 9 bases between. CDR3 nucleotide sequence: TGCGCCAGCAGCCAAGAAGATGAGCTCTCCTACAATGAGCAGTTCTTC. Its protein product is CASSQEDELSYNEQFF.

The chain uses TRBV5-8 and TRBJ1-5; 8 nucleotides align to TRBD1. Unmatched junction bases numbered 10, after V lost 4 bases and J lost 4 bases. CDR3 length: 16 residues. Germline values: CDR1 SGHTS, CDR2 YDEGEE. This chain's CDR3 is CASSLGTGLRNQPQHF. DNA for the CDR3: TGTGCCAGCAGCCTCGGGACAGGACTTCGGAATCAGCCCCAGCATTTT.

V is TRBV19 and J is TRBJ1-4; D gene ambiguous. The germline V and J ends were trimmed by 6 bases and 2 bases, with 13 bases remaining between them. The CDR3 sequence is 15 residues long. CDR1 and CDR2 from the germline V gene are LNHDA and SQIVND (reference sequence). The CDR3, as DNA: TGTGCCAGTAGCCGCTTGACGGGGACTAATGAAAAACTGTTTTTT. This sequence encodes CASSRLTGTNEKLFF.

The J gene is TRBJ2-1, the V gene TRBV7-2, with D perhaps matching TRBD2 (6 bases). This CDR3 contains 11 residues. CDR1 and CDR2 from the germline V gene are SGHTA and FQGNSA. The V and J ends lost 8 bases and 12 bases respectively, with 14 bases between them. The CDR3 region is CASEYYGGQFF. CDR3 sequence (DNA): TGTGCCAGCGAGTATTACGGGGGGCAGTTCTTC.